This entry lists 6 T cell receptor beta chains sequenced from one sample in a study of graft-versus-host responses after intestinal transplantation. The protocol was immunoSEQ multiplex PCR, while the TCRdb copy is restricted to in-frame clones and leaves out a portion. The sample records some 10,000 clones, roughly 27% being singletons. Sequencing used alloreactive CD4+ T cells from a mixed lymphocyte reaction culture, obtained before intestinal transplant. Subset meaning: CFSE-low proliferating T cells sorted from roughly six-day pre-transplant mixed lymphocyte reaction (GvH or HvG direction). All receptors come from a human patient who received an intestinal transplant.

The genes are TRBV4-2 and TRBJ2-1, with D tentatively TRBD1 (5 bases). This CDR3 has 16 residues. Per germline, CDR1 LGHNA and CDR2 YNFKEQ. V was pared by 4 bases and J by 7 bases, with 20 bases between. In DNA form, the CDR3 reads TGTGCCAGCAGCCTGCGGTCCAGGGAAGATTGGAATGAGCAGTTCTTC. Encoded protein: CASSLRSREDWNEQFF.

The chain has TRBV19 and TRBJ2-7; D is possibly TRBD1 (6 bases). Looked up from germline, CDR1 is LNHDA and CDR2 is SQIVND (reference sequence). The CDR3 is made up of 13 amino acids. The V gene lost 7 bases and the J gene lost 4 bases, with 14 bases spanning the gap. The CDR3 nucleotides are TGTGCCAGTAACACTGGGACACATTACGAGCAGTACTTC. Its translation is CASNTGTHYEQYF.

CDR3 amino acids: CASSLDGRDTDTQYF. In nucleotides, the CDR3 is TGTGCCAGCAGCTTAGACGGGAGGGACACAGATACGCAGTATTTT. This rearrangement joins TRBV7-6 to TRBJ2-3, with 8 bases lining up with TRBD2. The germline gives CDR1 SGHVS, CDR2 FNYEAQ. The length of the CDR3 is 15 residues. J gave up 2 bases and V 1 base, and 2 bases lay outside the gene matches.

By share of the sample, this clone is medium-sized (0.01 to 0.1%). CDR3 residues: CTSSQDVGLAGEQYF. The CDR3 nucleotides read TGCACCAGCAGCCAAGATGTTGGCCTAGCGGGAGAGCAGTACTTC. This chain joins TRBV1 and TRBJ2-7; the table's D call, TRBD2, has no DNA check behind it. TRBV1 corresponds to a pseudogene. The CDR3 is made up of 15 amino acids.

This clone counts as medium-sized. V usage is TRBV7-8 and J usage is TRBJ1-1; TRBD1 might be the D (6 bases). The CDR3 spans 16 residues. Trimming cost V 2 bases and J 5 bases, with 18 bases left between them. Germline CDR1 SGHVS, CDR2 FQNEAQ. The CDR3 nucleotides read TGTGCCAGCAGCTTACCGAGGCAAGGGGGAACGACTGAAGCTTTCTTT. The encoded protein is CASSLPRQGGTTEAFF.

This clone ranks as medium-sized. The rearrangement joins TRBV10-1 to TRBJ2-7; a possible D gene is TRBD1 (6 bases). This CDR3 is built from 14 residues. Trimming stripped 5 bases from V and 5 bases from J, with 16 bases between. Germline V CDR1 and CDR2: WNHNN, SYGVQD (reference sequence). CDR3 sequence reads: CASSLQGNADEQYF. The CDR3 nucleotides read TGCGCCAGCAGTCTCCAGGGGAATGCCGACGAGCAGTACTTC.